The TCR beta chain described here comes from a study of radiation and T cells in renal cell carcinoma. Sequencing used immunoSEQ multiplex PCR; TCRdb keeps in-frame clones, though not all of them. The table records about 78,000 clones, 80% to 90% of them present only once. Time point given: blood 4 weeks post-SBRT, at nephrectomy. The treatment denotes: 15 Gy SBRT to primary tumor, nephrectomy 4 weeks later. Sample: blood, taken from a patient whose treatment included radiotherapy and nephrectomy. The sequence was obtained from a woman between 65 and 79 years old with renal cell carcinoma.

CDR3 amino acids: CASSFPGHANEQYF. The CDR3 nucleotides read TGTGCCAGCAGCTTCCCGGGACACGCTAACGAGCAGTACTTC. The rearrangement uses TRBV7-3 and TRBJ2-7; D is possibly TRBD1 (6 bases). The CDR3 covers 14 residues. Germline CDR1 is SGHTA and CDR2 is FQGTGA. V lost 3 bases to trimming and J lost 5 bases, with 14 bases between them.